This TCR beta chain was identified during a study of T cell responses to AZD1222 COVID-19 vaccine. TCRdb's table, derived via immunoSEQ multiplex PCR, lists solely in-frame clones and lacks some. The table records roughly 80,000 clones, more than 90% of them present only once. The receptor was derived from an adult in good health. Sequenced here: peripheral blood, sampled on day 0 of AZD1222 vaccination.

For the CDR3, the DNA is TGCGCCAGCAGCCGTACGACAGGCTCCTACGAGCAGTACTTC. It yields the protein CASSRTTGSYEQYF. V gene TRBV5-1 combines with J gene TRBJ2-7, with a tentative D call TRBD1 (6 bases). The CDR3 sequence is 14 residues long. Per the germline V gene, CDR1 is SGHRS and CDR2 is YFSETQ. V was trimmed by 4 bases and J by 0 bases, leaving 11 bases between them. The full variable domain, with the rest looked up from reference TRBV5-1 and TRBJ2-7, is KAGVTQTPRYLIKTRGQQVTLSCSPISGHRSVSWYQQTPGQGLQFLFEYFSETQRNKGNFPGRFSGRQFSNSRSEMNVSTLELGDSALYLCASSRTTGSYEQYFGPGTRLTVT.